The T cell receptor (beta chain) under discussion was sequenced for a study of PD-1 blockade in classical Hodgkin lymphoma. Study context: Each patient was given nivolumab 3 mg/kg through a vein every 2 weeks. Study-wide results and caveats: Newly diagnosed patients had diversity similar to the baseline diversity of complete responders. Repertoire differences have undefined causes, possibly disease activity or prior therapy.

The CDR3 loop spans 15 amino acids. Germline CDR1 reads MNHEY; CDR2 reads SVGAGI. TCRdb's copy holds only in-frame clones and misses some; the assay was immunoSEQ multiplex PCR. Here the sample spans about 110,000 clones, about nine tenths being singletons. Each and every patient relapsed after autologous stem cell transplantation, and patients got differing brentuximab vedotin exposure. Each best response was a complete response, a partial response or progressive disease. Points on this clone: What it recognizes is unknown. At one end the junction does not follow the germline gene, possibly because of a read error.

This clonotype originated in a human donor with classical Hodgkin lymphoma. This sequence joins TRBV6-5 and TRBJ2-1; D is possibly TRBD1 (6 bases). Sequenced material: peripheral blood mononuclear cells (PBMCs), taken before the second cycle of nivolumab. CDR3 bases: TGTGCCAGCAGTTACTCTCTAACAGGGTTGGATGAGCAGCTCTTC. Its translation: CASSYSLTGLDEQLF.